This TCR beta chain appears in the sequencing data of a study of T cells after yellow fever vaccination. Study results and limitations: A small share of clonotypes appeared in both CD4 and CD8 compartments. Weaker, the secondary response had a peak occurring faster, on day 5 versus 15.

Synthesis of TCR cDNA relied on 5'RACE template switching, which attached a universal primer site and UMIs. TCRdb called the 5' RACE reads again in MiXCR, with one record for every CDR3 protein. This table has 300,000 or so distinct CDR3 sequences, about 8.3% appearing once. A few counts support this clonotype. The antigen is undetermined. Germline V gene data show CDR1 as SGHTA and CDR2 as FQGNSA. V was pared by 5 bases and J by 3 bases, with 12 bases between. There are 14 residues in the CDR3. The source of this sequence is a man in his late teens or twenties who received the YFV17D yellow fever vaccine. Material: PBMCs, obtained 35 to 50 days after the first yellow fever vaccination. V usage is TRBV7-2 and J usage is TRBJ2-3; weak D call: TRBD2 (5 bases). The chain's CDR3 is CASSPSSMTDTQYF. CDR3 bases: TGTGCCAGCAGCCCCTCTAGCATGACAGATACGCAGTATTTT.